The rows below give T cell receptor beta chains drawn from one sample of a study of technical replicates of blood from a few donors. Method: immunoSEQ multiplex PCR; TCRdb's copy keeps in-frame clones and lacks some. The repertoire includes about 100,000 clones, approximately 96% of them detected once, and about 0.24% sits in the top ten. The source material was T cells isolated from PBMCs. All receptors come from a human donor in good health. CDR3s include the opening cysteine and the closing phenylalanine or tryptophan. Each record gives: V gene, J gene, clone size, D gene, CDR3 DNA, CDR3 protein. D genes are given only for firm matches. Expanded clones get a size class; other rows say once, few or many, or leave the size out.

TRBV5-1,TRBJ1-3,NA,NA,TGCGCCAGCAGCTTGGCCCGGTGGTTGGACACCATATATTTT,CASSLARWLDTIYF
TRBV7-3,TRBJ1-1,NA,NA,TGTGCCAGCAGCCCGACAGGAGGTGGAGTCACTGAAGCTTTCTTT,CASSPTGGGVTEAFF
TRBV6-1,TRBJ1-1,NA,TRBD1,TGTGCCAGCAGTGAGGTGCCCCGGGACAGAATATTTTTCTTT,CASSEVPRDRIFFF
TRBV18,TRBJ2-7,NA,TRBD1,TGTGCCAGCTCACCACCGGGGCGACAGGGGATGTACGAGCAGTACTTC,CASSPPGRQGMYEQYF
TRBV30,TRBJ1-2,NA,NA,TGTGCCTGGAGCCAGGGAACCTATGGCTACACCTTC,CAWSQGTYGYTF
TRBV13,TRBJ1-3,NA,NA,TGTGCCAGCAGCTCCACGGGGGGAAACACCATATATTTT,CASSSTGGNTIYF
TRBV4-1,TRBJ2-7,NA,NA,TGCGCCAGCAGCCCCTCTTCCGGTTCCTACGAGCAGTACTTC,CASSPSSGSYEQYF
TRBV27,TRBJ2-1,NA,NA,TGTGCCAGCAGTTTCCTCCCACAGGGTTACAATGAGCAGTTCTTC,CASSFLPQGYNEQFF
TRBV5-1,TRBJ2-1,NA,NA,TGCGCCAGCAGCAATAGCGAGTTGGGCACCTACAATGAGCAGTTCTTC,CASSNSELGTYNEQFF
TRBV4-1,TRBJ2-1,NA,NA,TGCGCCAGCAGCCGCGTGACTAGGGGGGGGCCCAATGAGCAGTTCTTC,CASSRVTRGGPNEQFF
TRBV5-1,TRBJ2-7,NA,TRBD1,TGCGCCAGCAGCCAGTCCGGGACAGGGCTTTCCGAGCAGTACTTC,CASSQSGTGLSEQYF
TRBV7-2,TRBJ2-1,NA,NA,TGTGCCAGCAGCTTAGGAGCGGAGCAGTTCTTC,CASSLGAEQFF
TRBV10-1,TRBJ1-1,few,NA,TGCGCCAGCAGTGAATGGAGGGAGGGTGAAGCTTTCTTT,CASSEWREGEAFF
TRBV28,TRBJ1-1,NA,NA,TGTGCCAGCAGATCCAGGGGTCCTGAAGCTTTCTTT,CASRSRGPEAFF
TRBV1,TRBJ2-5,NA,NA,TGCACCAGCAGGCGGGACTTAATAGAGACCCAGTACTTC,CTSRRDLIETQYF
TRBV5-4,TRBJ2-1,NA,TRBD2,TGTGCCAGCAGCTTGCGGTTTATGTTTACTAGCGGGAGCGAAGAGCAGTTCTTC,CASSLRFMFTSGSEEQFF
TRBV5-1,TRBJ1-4,NA,NA,TGCGCCAGCAGCTTGGATTCCTGGACGGGGGAAAAACTGTTTTTT,CASSLDSWTGEKLFF
TRBV11-2,TRBJ2-7,NA,TRBD2,TGTGCCAGCAGCTTAGAGGGACTAGCGAACTACGAGCAGTACTTC,CASSLEGLANYEQYF
TRBV5-1,TRBJ2-7,NA,TRBD2,TGCGCCAGCAGCTTTGGGACTAGCGGGCGCGAGCAGTACTTC,CASSFGTSGREQYF
TRBV5-1,TRBJ1-6,NA,TRBD1,TGCGCCAGCAGCTGGGGGACAGGGGTGGATTCACCCCTCCACTTT,CASSWGTGVDSPLHF
TRBV4-1,TRBJ2-5,NA,TRBD2,TGCGCCAGCAGCCAAGTTCGGCCTAGCGGGAGGGTCCTCCAAGAGACCCAGTACTTC,CASSQVRPSGRVLQETQYF
TRBV12-5,TRBJ2-7,NA,TRBD1,TGTGCTAGTGGTTCCTATAGAGGGACAGGGAGCCCCTACGAGCAGTACTTC,CASGSYRGTGSPYEQYF
TRBV28,TRBJ2-7,NA,TRBD2,TGTGCCAGCAGCCGTTATAGCCTAGCGGGAGTGCCGATAGCCCTCTACGAGCAGTACTTC,CASSRYSLAGVPIALYEQYF
TRBV2,TRBJ1-2,once,NA,TGTGCCAGCAGTGAAGCCGGGGGGGACTATGGCTACACCTTC,CASSEAGGDYGYTF
TRBV11-2,TRBJ1-1,NA,NA,TGTGCCAGCAGCACCAGGGTGGACACTGAAGCTTTCTTT,CASSTRVDTEAFF
TRBV2,TRBJ2-1,NA,NA,TGTGCCAGCAGTCAGCTGGGGGCGTACAATGAGCAGTTCTTC,CASSQLGAYNEQFF
TRBV7-9,TRBJ1-6,NA,NA,TGTGCCAGCAGCTTATCGGGGGAGGGACCCCTCCACTTT,CASSLSGEGPLHF
TRBV14,TRBJ1-4,NA,NA,TGTGCCAGCAGCCCTAGTCAGTTCTCCGGGTTTGCGACTAATGAAAAACTGTTTTTT,CASSPSQFSGFATNEKLFF
TRBV18,TRBJ2-7,NA,NA,TGTGCCAGCTCACCACTTGCGGGCGGCTCCTACGAGCAGTACTTC,CASSPLAGGSYEQYF
TRBV2,TRBJ2-2,NA,TRBD1,TGTGCCAGCATTATACAGGGGGTTGGGACCGGGGAGCTGTTTTTT,CASIIQGVGTGELFF
TRBV5-1,TRBJ1-1,NA,TRBD1,TGCGCCAGCAGCCCGGGACAGGGGAACACTGAAGCTTTCTTT,CASSPGQGNTEAFF
TRBV12-5,TRBJ2-2,NA,TRBD1,TGTGCTAGTGGTTTGGTATGGACAGGGAAGGATACCGGGGAGCTGTTTTTT,CASGLVWTGKDTGELFF
TRBV27,TRBJ2-1,NA,NA,TGTGCCAGCAGTCCCCTGATCGGGGTCCCCTACAATGAGCAGTTCTTC,CASSPLIGVPYNEQFF
TRBV5-1,TRBJ1-1,NA,TRBD1,TGCGCCAGCAGCTTGGAGGGACAGGGTATTAGCTCTGAAGCTTTCTTT,CASSLEGQGISSEAFF
TRBV7-9,TRBJ2-7,NA,NA,TGTGCCAGCAGCTTAGTACTGGGCACCTACGAGCAGTACTTC,CASSLVLGTYEQYF
TRBV7-6,TRBJ2-5,NA,NA,TGTGCCAGCAGCTTAGGGCGGGACAGCAAAGAGACCCAGTACTTC,CASSLGRDSKETQYF
TRBV28,TRBJ2-1,NA,NA,TGTGCCATCCGGAGACAGTCCTACAATGAGCAGTTCTTC,CAIRRQSYNEQFF
TRBV5-1,TRBJ1-1,NA,TRBD1,TGCGCCAGCAGCTTGGGGGACAGCCTTGCTGAAGCTTTCTTT,CASSLGDSLAEAFF
TRBV7-6,TRBJ2-5,NA,TRBD1,TGTGCCAGCAGCTTATTTTTACGAGGGGGCGAGACCCAGTACTTC,CASSLFLRGGETQYF
TRBV28,TRBJ1-1,NA,NA,TGTGCCAGCACAAGTAACTACCGCACTGAAGCTTTCTTT,CASTSNYRTEAFF
TRBV7-3,TRBJ1-1,once,NA,TGTGCCAGCAGCTTAGAGCGGGGGGGGACAAAGAACACTGAAGCTTTCTTT,CASSLERGGTKNTEAFF
TRBV19,TRBJ1-1,NA,NA,TGTGCCAGTAGTCTAGCCCAACTCAGGGGTTCTGAAGCTTTCTTT,CASSLAQLRGSEAFF
TRBV18,TRBJ2-1,once,NA,TGTGCCAGCTCACGGGACGGGAGCTCCTACAATGAGCAGTTCTTC,CASSRDGSSYNEQFF
TRBV5-4,TRBJ1-2,NA,NA,TGTGCCAGCAGCCGTGAGAGGGTGAACTATGGCTACACCTTC,CASSRERVNYGYTF
TRBV7-3,TRBJ1-4,NA,TRBD1,TGTGCCAGATACCCTCCGACAGGGGTTAGGCTGCATGAAAAACTGTTTTTT,CARYPPTGVRLHEKLFF